The present TCR beta chain was sequenced within a study of spatial heterogeneity in lung cancer (dated by TCRdb to the late 2010s). A note on the overall study: Donors were about 70 patients with early-stage, untreated non-small cell lung cancer from the lung TRACERx cohort. Beta-chain transcripts were consistently detected in greater numbers than alpha-chain transcripts, which likely reflects a higher abundance of beta-chain transcripts. Nonsynonymous mutation counts, determined by whole-exome sequencing of tumor tissue, were related to features of the TCR repertoire. In the raw uncorrected reads, each unique combination of TCR and UMI appeared more than ten times on average. Both alpha and beta chains were TCR-sequenced in 210 or so tumor regions, 64 matched nontumor lung samples and around 50 PBMC samples obtained at surgery. Follow-up PBMC samples were sequenced whenever available, with a median time to follow-up of approximately 23 months after resection. In non-small cell lung cancer, the study made a quantitative comparison of TCR alpha and beta repertoires among multiple tumor regions, matched nontumor lung and blood.

Inclusive of the bounding cysteine and phenylalanine, the CDR3 is 12 residues long. The entry retains the CDR3 DNA only, 36 bases that are in frame from base 1. The library relied on 5' RACE. The data were produced on a NextSeq 500. In the TCR library protocol, a unique molecular identifier was attached to each TCR cDNA molecule so that PCR and sequencing errors could be corrected. From the authors' description of their analysis: TCR identification, UMI-based error correction and CDR3 extraction were performed with Decombinator tools. Expanded TCRs were defined as those above a frequency of 2 per 1,000, corresponding to the top 1% of the tumor frequency distribution. Renyi diversity was computed with the R vegan package after each repertoire had been subsampled 100 times to 5,000 TCRs. CDR3 similarity networks were built from amino acid triplet string-kernel similarity, with CDR3s being connected when pairwise similarity was above 0.82. TCRdb reprocessed the public reads (quality trimming at Q25 with fastp, clone calling with MiXCR) and kept in-frame beta chains. Each CDR3 protein appears once, grouped with its most common genes and DNA. What appears here as the V and J calls and clone size reflects TCRdb's work, not the paper's. The sample profile shows about 120,000 distinct CDR3 sequences; over 9% of them were found once. The ten largest account for over 15% of the sample.

This specimen's time point label, per the study, means: blood at routine non-recurrence follow-up after resection. For TCR sequencing, whole RNA was extracted from tumor and nontumor lung tissue, or from cryopreserved PBMC samples, and no cell sorting was done. Only patients with enough RNA available from two or more tumor regions were chosen for TCR sequencing. Broad study findings and their caveats: Ubiquitous expanded tumor TCRs showed up in blood more often at tumor resection than at routine follow-up. Comparisons of baseline and follow-up blood repertoires included only 14 patients. Confirming at a functional level the hypothesis that regional TCRs recognize regional mutations was considered to require additional single-cell paired TCR alpha and beta sequencing.

As for this clonotype: This clone's antigen is unknown. Base qualities were left out, and no much larger clone turns up one base away.

The rearrangement combines TRBV21-1 with TRBJ2-7; the table's TRBD1 call for D was not verified on the DNA. TRBV21-1 counts as a pseudogene. The material was PBMCs, obtained at follow-up. This TCR was sampled from a male donor with early-stage non-small cell lung cancer. The DNA is TGTGCCAGCCCCTGCGCGGGACCCGAGCAGTACTTC. It is translated as CASPCAGPEQYF.